Sequencing of this TCR beta chain was carried out in a study of radiotherapy plus CTLA-4 blockade in lung cancer (dated by TCRdb to the late 2010s). Regarding the complete study: Objective responses were observed in 18% of enrolled patients, and disease control was achieved in about 32%. Results and caveats for the whole study, not just this receptor: After treatment with radiotherapy and ipilimumab, TCR clones that originated in tumors expanded in peripheral blood. The strongest predictors of response, as reported, were early dynamic changes in blood T cell clones along with a rise in serum interferon-beta after radiation.

Worth noting for this clone: Its antigen specificity is not known. No much larger clone is present one base from it, and per-base qualities are unavailable.

Libraries were constructed by the immunoSEQ multiplex PCR assay. TCRdb re-hosts the immuneACCESS table, in-frame sequences only. Its copies lack some clones; in the studies checked, an unresolved V gene accounts for under half of them, and the cause for the rest is not known. The table for this sample lists roughly 50,000 clones; less than 90% of them were counted only once. Around a sixth of the sample is held by the ten biggest clonotypes. The CDR3 contains 14 residues, cysteine and phenylalanine counted. The only DNA kept is the CDR3, 42 bases in frame from the first base. As encoded in the germline V gene, CDR1 is SQVTM while CDR2 is ANQGSEA. V trim: 6 bases; J trim: 4 bases; unmatched bases: 7. The study tested focal radiation therapy combined with CTLA-4 blockade (ipilimumab) in patients with chemo-refractory metastatic non-small-cell lung cancer.

The sequence was obtained from a human donor with non-small cell lung cancer that progressed on radiotherapy plus ipilimumab. Some clones in this sample may be carry-over from other donors' samples. The receptor chain draws on TRBV29-1 and TRBJ2-2, with TRBD1 identical over 8 junction bases. The material was peripheral blood, obtained from a patient treated with radiotherapy plus ipilimumab. The nucleotide sequence is TGCAGCGTGCCCGGACAGGGAGTCACCGGGGAGCTGTTTTTT. This encodes CSVPGQGVTGELFF.